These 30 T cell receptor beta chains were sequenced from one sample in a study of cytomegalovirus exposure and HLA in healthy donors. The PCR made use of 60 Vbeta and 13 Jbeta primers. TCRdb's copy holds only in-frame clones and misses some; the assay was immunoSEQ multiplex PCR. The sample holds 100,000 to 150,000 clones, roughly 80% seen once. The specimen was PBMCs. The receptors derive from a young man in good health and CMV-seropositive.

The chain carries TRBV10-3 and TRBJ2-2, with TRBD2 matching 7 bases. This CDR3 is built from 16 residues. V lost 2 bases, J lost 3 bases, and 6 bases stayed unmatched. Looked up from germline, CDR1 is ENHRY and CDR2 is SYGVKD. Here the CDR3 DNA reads TGTGCCATCAGTGAGAAGGTGGGAGGGCACACCGGGGAGCTGTTTTTT. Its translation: CAISEKVGGHTGELFF.

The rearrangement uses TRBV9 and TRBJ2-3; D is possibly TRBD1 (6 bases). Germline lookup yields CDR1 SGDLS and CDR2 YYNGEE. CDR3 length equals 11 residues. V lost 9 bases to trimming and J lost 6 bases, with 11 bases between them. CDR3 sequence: CAIRRGDTQYF. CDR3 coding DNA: TGTGCCATCCGTAGGGGGGATACGCAGTATTTT.

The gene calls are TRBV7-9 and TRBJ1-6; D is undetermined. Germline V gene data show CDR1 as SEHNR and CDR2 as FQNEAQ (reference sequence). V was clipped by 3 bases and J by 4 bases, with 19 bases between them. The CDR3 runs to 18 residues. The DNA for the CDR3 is TGTGCCAGCAGCTTTGGGTTTGGAGTCGCGAATTATAATTCACCCCTCCACTTT. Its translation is CASSFGFGVANYNSPLHF.

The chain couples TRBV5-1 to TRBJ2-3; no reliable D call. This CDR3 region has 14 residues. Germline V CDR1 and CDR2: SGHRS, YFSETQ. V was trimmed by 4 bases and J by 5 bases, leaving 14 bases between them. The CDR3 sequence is CASSRGDSRDTQYF. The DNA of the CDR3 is TGCGCCAGCAGCCGTGGAGACTCTCGAGATACGCAGTATTTT.

Here the CDR3 DNA reads TGTGCCAGTAGTGACCAGGGGCTGCCGAGCAATCAGCCCCAGCATTTT. This codes for CASSDQGLPSNQPQHF. The chain links TRBV19 to TRBJ1-5, with D maybe TRBD1 (6 bases). The CDR3 length is 16 residues. CDR1 and CDR2 from the germline V gene are LNHDA and SQIVND (reference sequence). V was trimmed by 5 bases and J by 1 base, leaving 15 bases between them.

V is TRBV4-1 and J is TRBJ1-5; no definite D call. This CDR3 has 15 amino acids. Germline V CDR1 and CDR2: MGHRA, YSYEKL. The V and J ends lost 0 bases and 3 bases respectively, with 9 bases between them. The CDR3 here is CASSQDVSSNQPQHF. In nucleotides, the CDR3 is TGCGCCAGCAGCCAAGACGTGTCCTCCAATCAGCCCCAGCATTTT.

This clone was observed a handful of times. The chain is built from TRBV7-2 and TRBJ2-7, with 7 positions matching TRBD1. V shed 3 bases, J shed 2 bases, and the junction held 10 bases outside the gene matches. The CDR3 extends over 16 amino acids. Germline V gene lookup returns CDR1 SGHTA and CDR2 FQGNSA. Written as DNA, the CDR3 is TGTGCCAGCAGCTTCAACTTCCGGACAGGCCCCTACGAGCAGTACTTC. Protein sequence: CASSFNFRTGPYEQYF.

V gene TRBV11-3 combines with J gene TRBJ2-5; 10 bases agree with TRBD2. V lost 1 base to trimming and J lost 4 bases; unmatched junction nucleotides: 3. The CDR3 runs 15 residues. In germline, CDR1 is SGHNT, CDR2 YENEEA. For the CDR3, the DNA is TGTGCCAGCAGCTTAGGAGCGGGAGGGCCAGAGACCCAGTACTTC. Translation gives CASSLGAGGPETQYF.

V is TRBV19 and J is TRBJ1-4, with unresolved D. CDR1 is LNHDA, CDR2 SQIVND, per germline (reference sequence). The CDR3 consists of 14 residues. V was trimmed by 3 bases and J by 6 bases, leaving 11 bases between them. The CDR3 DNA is TGTGCCAGTAGTATCCGAATCTACGATGAAAAACTGTTTTTT. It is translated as CASSIRIYDEKLFF.

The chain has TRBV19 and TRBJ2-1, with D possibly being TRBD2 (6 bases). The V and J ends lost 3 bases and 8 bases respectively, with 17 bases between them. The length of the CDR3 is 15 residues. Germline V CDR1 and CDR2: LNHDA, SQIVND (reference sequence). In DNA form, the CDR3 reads TGTGCCAGTAGTATTGAGGGACTGCAAATCGATGAGCAGTTCTTC. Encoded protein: CASSIEGLQIDEQFF.

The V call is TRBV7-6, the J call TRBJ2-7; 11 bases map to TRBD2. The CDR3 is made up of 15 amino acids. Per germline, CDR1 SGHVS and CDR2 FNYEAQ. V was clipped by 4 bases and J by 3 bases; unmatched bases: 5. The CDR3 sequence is CASSSETSGSYEQYF. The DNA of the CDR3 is TGTGCCAGCAGCTCCGAAACTAGCGGGAGCTACGAGCAGTACTTC.

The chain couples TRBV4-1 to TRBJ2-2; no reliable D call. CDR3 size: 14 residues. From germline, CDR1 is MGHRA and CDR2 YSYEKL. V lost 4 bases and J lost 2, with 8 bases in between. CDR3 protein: CASSLPENTGELFF. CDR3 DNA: TGCGCCAGCAGCCTACCAGAAAACACCGGGGAGCTGTTTTTT.

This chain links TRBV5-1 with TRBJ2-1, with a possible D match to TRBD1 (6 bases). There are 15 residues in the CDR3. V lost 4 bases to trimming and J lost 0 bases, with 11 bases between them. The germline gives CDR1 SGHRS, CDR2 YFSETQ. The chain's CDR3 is CASSRDRSSYNEQFF. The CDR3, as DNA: TGCGCCAGCAGCCGCGACAGGAGCTCCTACAATGAGCAGTTCTTC.

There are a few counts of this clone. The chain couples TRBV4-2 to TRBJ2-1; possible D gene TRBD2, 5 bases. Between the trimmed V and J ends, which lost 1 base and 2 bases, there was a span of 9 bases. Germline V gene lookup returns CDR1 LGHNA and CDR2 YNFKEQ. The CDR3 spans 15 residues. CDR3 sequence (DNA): TGTGCCAGCAGCCAAGCGGGGAGCACCTACAATGAGCAGTTCTTC. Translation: CASSQAGSTYNEQFF.

CDR3 coding DNA: TGTGCCAGTCGAAACATTCAGTACTTC. Translating gives CASRNIQYF. The chain uses TRBV5-6 and TRBJ2-4; no definite D call. Germline V gene lookup returns CDR1 SGHDT and CDR2 YYEEEE. The CDR3 length is 9 residues. The V end was cut by 8 bases, the J end by 6 bases, with 3 bases between.

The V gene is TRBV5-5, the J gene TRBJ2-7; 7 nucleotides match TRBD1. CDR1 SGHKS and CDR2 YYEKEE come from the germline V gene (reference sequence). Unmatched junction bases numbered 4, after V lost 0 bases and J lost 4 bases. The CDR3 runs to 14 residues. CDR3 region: CASSLGQGYYEQYF. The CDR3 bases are TGTGCCAGCAGCTTGGGACAGGGTTATTACGAGCAGTACTTC. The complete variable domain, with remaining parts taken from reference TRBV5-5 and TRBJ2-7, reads DAGVTQSPTHLIKTRGQQVTLRCSPISGHKSVSWYQQVLGQGPQFIFQYYEKEERGRGNFPDRFSARQFPNYSSELNVNALLLGDSALYLCASSLGQGYYEQYFGPGTRLTVT.

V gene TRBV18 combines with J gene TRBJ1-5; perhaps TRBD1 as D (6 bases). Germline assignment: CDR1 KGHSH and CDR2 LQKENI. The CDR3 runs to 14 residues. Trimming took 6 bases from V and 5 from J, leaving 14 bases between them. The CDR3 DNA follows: TGTGCCAGCTCTCCTACTAAGGGGGATCAGCCCCAGCATTTT. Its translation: CASSPTKGDQPQHF. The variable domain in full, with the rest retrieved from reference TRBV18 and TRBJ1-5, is NAGVMQNPRHLVRRRGQEARLRCSPMKGHSHVYWYRQLPEEGLKFMVYLQKENIIDESGMPKERFSAEFPKEGPSILRIQQVVRGDSAAYFCASSPTKGDQPQHFGDGTRLSIL.

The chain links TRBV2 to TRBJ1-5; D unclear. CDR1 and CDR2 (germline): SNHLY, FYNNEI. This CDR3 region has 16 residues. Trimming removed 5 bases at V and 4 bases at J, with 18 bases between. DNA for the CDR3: TGTGCCAGCAGTCTCACAATACCAGGTCCTAATCAGCCCCAGCATTTT. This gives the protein CASSLTIPGPNQPQHF.

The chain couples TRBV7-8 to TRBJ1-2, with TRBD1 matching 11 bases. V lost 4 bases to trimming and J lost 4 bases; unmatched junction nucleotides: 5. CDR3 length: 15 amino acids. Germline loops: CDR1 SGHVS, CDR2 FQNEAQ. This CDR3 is CASSSGQGVSYGYTF. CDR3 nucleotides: TGTGCCAGCAGCTCGGGACAGGGGGTCTCCTATGGCTACACCTTC.

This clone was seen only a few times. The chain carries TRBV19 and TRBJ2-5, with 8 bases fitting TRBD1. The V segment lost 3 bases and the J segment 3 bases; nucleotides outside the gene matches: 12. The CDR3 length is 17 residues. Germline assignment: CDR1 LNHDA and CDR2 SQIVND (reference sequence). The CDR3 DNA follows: TGTGCCAGTAGTATGATGACCGGACAGGGCGCAAAAGAGACCCAGTACTTC. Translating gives CASSMMTGQGAKETQYF.

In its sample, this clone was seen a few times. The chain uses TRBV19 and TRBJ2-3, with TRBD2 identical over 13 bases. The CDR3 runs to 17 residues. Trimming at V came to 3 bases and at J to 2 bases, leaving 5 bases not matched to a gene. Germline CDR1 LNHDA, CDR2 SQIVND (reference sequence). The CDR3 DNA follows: TGTGCCAGTAGTATTATGGGACTAGCGGGACCCACAGATACGCAGTATTTT. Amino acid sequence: CASSIMGLAGPTDTQYF.

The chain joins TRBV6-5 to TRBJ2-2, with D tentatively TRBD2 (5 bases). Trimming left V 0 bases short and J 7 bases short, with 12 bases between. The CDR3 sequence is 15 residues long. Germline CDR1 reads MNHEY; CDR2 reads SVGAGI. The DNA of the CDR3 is TGTGCCAGCAGTTACTCGGTCGGGATTGGCGGGGAGCTGTTTTTT. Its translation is CASSYSVGIGGELFF.

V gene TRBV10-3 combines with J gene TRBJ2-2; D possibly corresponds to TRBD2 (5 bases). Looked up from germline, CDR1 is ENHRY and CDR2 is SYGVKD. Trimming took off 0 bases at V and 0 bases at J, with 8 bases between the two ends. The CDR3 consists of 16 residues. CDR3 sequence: CAISESQAANTGELFF. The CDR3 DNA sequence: TGTGCCATCAGTGAGTCGCAAGCGGCGAACACCGGGGAGCTGTTTTTT.

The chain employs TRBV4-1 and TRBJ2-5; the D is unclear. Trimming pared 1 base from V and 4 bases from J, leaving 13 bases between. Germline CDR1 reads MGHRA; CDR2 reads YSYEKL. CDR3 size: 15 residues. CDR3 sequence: CASSQVSIAPETQYF. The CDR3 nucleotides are TGCGCCAGCAGCCAAGTGTCCATAGCACCAGAGACCCAGTACTTC.

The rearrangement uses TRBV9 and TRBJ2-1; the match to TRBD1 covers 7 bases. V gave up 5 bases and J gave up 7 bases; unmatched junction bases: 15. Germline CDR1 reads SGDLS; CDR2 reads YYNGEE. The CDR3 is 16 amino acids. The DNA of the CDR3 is TGTGCCAGCAGTAATAACCAGAAGAGGGGGCCTAATGAGCAGTTCTTC. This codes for CASSNNQKRGPNEQFF. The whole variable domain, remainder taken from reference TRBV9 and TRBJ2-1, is DSGVTQTPKHLITATGQRVTLRCSPRSGDLSVYWYQQSLDQGLQFLIQYYNGEERAKGNILERFSAQQFPDLHSELNLSSLELGDSALYFCASSNNQKRGPNEQFFGPGTRLTVL.

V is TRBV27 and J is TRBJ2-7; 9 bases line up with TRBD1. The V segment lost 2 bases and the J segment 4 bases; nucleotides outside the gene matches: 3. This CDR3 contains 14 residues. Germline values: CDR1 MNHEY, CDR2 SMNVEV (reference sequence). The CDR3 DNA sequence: TGTGCCAGCAGTTTAGGGACAGGGCTTTACGAGCAGTACTTC. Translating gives CASSLGTGLYEQYF.

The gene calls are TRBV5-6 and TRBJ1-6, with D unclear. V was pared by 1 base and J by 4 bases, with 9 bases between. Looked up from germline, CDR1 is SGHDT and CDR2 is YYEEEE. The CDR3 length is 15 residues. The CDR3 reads CASSLRTGYNSPLHF. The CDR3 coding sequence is TGTGCCAGCAGCTTGAGGACTGGATATAATTCACCCCTCCACTTT.

CDR3 sequence (DNA): TGTGCCAGCAGGCACAGGGGGGACCAGCCCCAGCATTTT. Translation gives CASRHRGDQPQHF. The gene calls are TRBV2 and TRBJ1-5, with 8 bases aligning to TRBD1. The CDR3 spans 13 residues. After removal of 6 bases from V and 7 bases from J, the junction contained 5 bases not matched to a gene. Germline assignment: CDR1 SNHLY and CDR2 FYNNEI.

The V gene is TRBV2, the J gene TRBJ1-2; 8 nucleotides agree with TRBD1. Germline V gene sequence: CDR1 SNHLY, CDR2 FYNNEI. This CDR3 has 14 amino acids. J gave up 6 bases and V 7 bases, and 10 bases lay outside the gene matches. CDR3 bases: TGTGCCAGCACCGACAGGGGAGGCTTCGATGGCTACACCTTC. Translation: CASTDRGGFDGYTF.

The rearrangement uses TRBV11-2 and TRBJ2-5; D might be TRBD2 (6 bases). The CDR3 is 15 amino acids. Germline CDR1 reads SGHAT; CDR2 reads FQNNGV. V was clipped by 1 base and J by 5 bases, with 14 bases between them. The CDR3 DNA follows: TGTGCCAGCAGCTTAGGTGCGGGAATCGTGGAGACCCAGTACTTC. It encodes CASSLGAGIVETQYF.